Included here is one T cell receptor beta chain sequence, with context. These data belong to a study of control samples from healthy donors and cancer patients. This table comes from immunoSEQ multiplex PCR, and its TCRdb copy is limited to in-frame clones, with some not included. The sample includes about 77,000 clones, around 92% of them seen just once. This receptor was taken from a woman aged 55-70 years in good health. Sample: blood.

The CDR3 DNA is TGTGCCAGCTCACCTCGTGGACAGGGTTCGAGCTCCTACAATGAGCAGTTCTTC. This encodes CASSPRGQGSSSYNEQFF. The chain uses TRBV18 and TRBJ2-1, with 8 bases matching TRBD1. CDR3 length: 18 amino acids. V lost 3 bases, J lost 0 bases, and 10 bases stayed unmatched. Germline-derived CDR1 and CDR2 are KGHSH and LQKENI.